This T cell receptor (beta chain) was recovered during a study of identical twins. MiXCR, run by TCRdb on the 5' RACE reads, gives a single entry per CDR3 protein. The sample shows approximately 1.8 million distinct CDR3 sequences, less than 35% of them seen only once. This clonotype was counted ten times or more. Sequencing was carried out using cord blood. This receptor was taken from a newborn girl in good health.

CDR3 sequence: CSVRREGYEQYF. The CDR3 nucleotides are TGCAGCGTTAGGCGGGAGGGTTACGAGCAGTACTTC. The chain carries TRBV29-1 and TRBJ2-7; 9 nucleotides match TRBD2. CDR1 SQVTM and CDR2 ANQGSEA come from the germline V gene. The CDR3 has 12 residues. Germline trimming cut 5 bases from V and 4 bases from J; bases unmatched to any gene: 3.